A selection of T cell receptor beta chains follows, all from one sample in a study of beta chain features in type 1 diabetes. The repertoire was sequenced with immunoSEQ multiplex PCR; TCRdb's copy has only in-frame clones and lacks some. The table has about 130,000 clones, about 9.2% seen once. Sequenced input: central memory CD4+ T cells from blood. The receptor source for this set is a man younger than 35 in good health. CDR3s leave out the opening cysteine and the closing phenylalanine or tryptophan. D genes are given only for firm matches. Clone size appears in some rows only: once, few, many, or a class for an expanded clone.

abundance	j_gene	v_gene	d_gene	CDR3aa
-	TRBJ2-5	TRBV28	TRBD2	ASGLESGGQETQY
-	TRBJ2-5	TRBV2	TRBD1	ASSDLAWTGAQETQY
few	TRBJ2-5	TRBV11-3	TRBD1	ASSITGGRETQY
few	TRBJ2-2	TRBV6-6	-	ASSYTPGNTGELF
many	TRBJ1-6	TRBV14	TRBD1	ASSTGMNSPLH
-	TRBJ2-3	TRBV30	TRBD1	AWSNDRADTQY
many	TRBJ2-7	TRBV7-2	-	ASSQDSSSYEQY
-	TRBJ2-1	TRBV9	TRBD2	ASSVRGTSDSIQF
few	TRBJ1-3	TRBV7-2	TRBD1	ASSLIRTGVGNTIY
-	TRBJ2-7	TRBV30	-	AWSTRAYEQY
-	TRBJ2-5	TRBV5-1	-	ASSTEPQGGGETQY
many	TRBJ2-7	TRBV29-1	-	SVGQGGYEQY
few	TRBJ1-5	TRBV4-1	TRBD1	ASSQDGAGGNQPQH
-	TRBJ2-3	TRBV12-1	-	ARPADTQY
few	TRBJ2-1	TRBV11-3	-	ASSLGQGYNEQF
-	TRBJ2-2	TRBV7-3	TRBD2	ASSLKVLSGDTPGELF
-	TRBJ2-5	TRBV11-2	-	ASSLAGFSQETQY
few	TRBJ2-3	TRBV19	TRBD2	ASSPGAGGSTDTQY
-	TRBJ2-1	TRBV10-1	-	ASSDTDSNEQF
-	TRBJ2-3	TRBV2	-	ASGEPQDTQY
few	TRBJ2-6	TRBV30	TRBD1	AWDAGQARSGANVLT
few	TRBJ2-2	TRBV6-6	-	ASSGTGFGTGELF
-	TRBJ2-7	TRBV4-1	TRBD2	ASSLTSGGADYEQY
-	TRBJ1-1	TRBV30	-	AWVVGAMNTEAF
-	TRBJ1-4	TRBV28	TRBD1	ASRQGGIEKLF
-	TRBJ1-4	TRBV4-3	-	ASSHRHSGRTNEKLF
-	TRBJ2-1	TRBV7-2	-	ASSLARLNEQF
many	TRBJ2-3	TRBV13	TRBD2	ASSSSGGASDTQY
-	TRBJ1-5	TRBV4-2	-	ASSLQGNQPQH
-	TRBJ1-1	TRBV18	TRBD1	ASSLSQTGSNTEAF
few	TRBJ1-2	TRBV6-5	TRBD1	ASSQQGVGGYT